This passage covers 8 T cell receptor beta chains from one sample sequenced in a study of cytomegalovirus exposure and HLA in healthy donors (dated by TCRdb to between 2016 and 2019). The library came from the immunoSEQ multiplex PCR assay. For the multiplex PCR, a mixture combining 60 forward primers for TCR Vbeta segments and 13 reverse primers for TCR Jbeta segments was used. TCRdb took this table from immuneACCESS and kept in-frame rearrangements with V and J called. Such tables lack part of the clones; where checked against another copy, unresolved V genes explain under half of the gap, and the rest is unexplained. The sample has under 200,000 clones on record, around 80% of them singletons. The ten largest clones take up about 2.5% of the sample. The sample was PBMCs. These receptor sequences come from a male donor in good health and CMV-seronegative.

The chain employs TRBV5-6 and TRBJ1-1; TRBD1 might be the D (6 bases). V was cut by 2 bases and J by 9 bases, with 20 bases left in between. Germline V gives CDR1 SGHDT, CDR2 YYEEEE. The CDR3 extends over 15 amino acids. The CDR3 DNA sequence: TGTGCCAGCAGCTTACCGGGACAAAGGGGAGCTAAAGCTTTCTTT. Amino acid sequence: CASSLPGQRGAKAFF.

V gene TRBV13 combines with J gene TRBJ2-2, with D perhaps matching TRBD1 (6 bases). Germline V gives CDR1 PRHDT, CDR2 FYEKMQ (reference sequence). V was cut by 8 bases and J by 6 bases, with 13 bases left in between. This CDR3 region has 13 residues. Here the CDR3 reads CASGERGSGELFF. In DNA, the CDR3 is TGTGCCAGCGGGGAAAGGGGGTCCGGGGAGCTGTTTTTT.

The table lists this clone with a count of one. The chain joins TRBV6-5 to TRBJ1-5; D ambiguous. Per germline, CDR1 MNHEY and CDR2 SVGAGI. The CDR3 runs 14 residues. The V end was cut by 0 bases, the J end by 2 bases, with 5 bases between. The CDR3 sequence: CASSYSRGNQPQHF. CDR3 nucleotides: TGTGCCAGCAGTTACTCCCGGGGCAATCAGCCCCAGCATTTT.

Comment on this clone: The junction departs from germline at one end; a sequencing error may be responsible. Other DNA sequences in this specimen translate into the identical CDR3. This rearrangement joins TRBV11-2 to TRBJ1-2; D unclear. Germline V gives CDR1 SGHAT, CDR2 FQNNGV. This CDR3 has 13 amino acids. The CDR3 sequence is CASSHRQVYGYTF. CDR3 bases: TGCGCCAGCAGCCACCGACAAGTATATGGCTACACCTTC.

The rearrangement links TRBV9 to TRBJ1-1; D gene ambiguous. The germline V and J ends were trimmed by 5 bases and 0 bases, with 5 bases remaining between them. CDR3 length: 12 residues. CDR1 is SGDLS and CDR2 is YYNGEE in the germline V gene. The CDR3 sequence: CASRNMNTEAFF. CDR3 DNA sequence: TGTGCCAGCAGAAACATGAACACTGAAGCTTTCTTT. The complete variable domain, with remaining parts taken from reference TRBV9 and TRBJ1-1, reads DSGVTQTPKHLITATGQRVTLRCSPRSGDLSVYWYQQSLDQGLQFLIQYYNGEERAKGNILERFSAQQFPDLHSELNLSSLELGDSALYFCASRNMNTEAFFGQGTRLTVV.

The CDR3 region is CSVDRRLAQETQYF. The CDR3 DNA is TGCAGCGTTGATCGCAGACTAGCTCAAGAGACCCAGTACTTC. The V and J genes are TRBV29-1 and TRBJ2-5; TRBD2 aligns across 7 bases. Germline values: CDR1 SQVTM, CDR2 ANQGSEA. With V trimmed by 3 bases and J by 2 bases, 6 bases remained unmatched. The length of the CDR3 is 14 residues.

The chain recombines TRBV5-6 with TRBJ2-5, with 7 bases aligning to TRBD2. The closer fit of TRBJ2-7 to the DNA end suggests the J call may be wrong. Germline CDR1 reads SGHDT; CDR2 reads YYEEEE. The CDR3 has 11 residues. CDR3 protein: CASSSGGEQYF. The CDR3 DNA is TGTGCCAGCAGCTCGGGGGGCGAGCAGTACTTC.

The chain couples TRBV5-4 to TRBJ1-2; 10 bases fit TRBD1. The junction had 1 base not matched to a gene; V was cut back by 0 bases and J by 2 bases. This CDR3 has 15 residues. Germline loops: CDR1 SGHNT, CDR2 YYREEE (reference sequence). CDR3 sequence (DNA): TGTGCCAGCAGCTTGGGGGGACAGGGGAACTATGGCTACACCTTC. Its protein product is CASSLGGQGNYGYTF.